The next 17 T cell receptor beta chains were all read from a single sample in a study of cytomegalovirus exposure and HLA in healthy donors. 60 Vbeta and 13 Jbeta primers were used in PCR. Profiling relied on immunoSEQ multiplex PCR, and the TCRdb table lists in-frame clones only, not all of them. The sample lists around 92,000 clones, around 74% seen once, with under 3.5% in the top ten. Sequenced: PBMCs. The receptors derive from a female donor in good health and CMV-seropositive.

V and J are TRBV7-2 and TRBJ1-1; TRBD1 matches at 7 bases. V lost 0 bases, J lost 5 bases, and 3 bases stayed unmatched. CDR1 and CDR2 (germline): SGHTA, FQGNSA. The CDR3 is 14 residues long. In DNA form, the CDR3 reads TGTGCCAGCAGCTTAGCGCGCAGGGGGACTGAAGCTTTCTTT. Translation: CASSLARRGTEAFF.

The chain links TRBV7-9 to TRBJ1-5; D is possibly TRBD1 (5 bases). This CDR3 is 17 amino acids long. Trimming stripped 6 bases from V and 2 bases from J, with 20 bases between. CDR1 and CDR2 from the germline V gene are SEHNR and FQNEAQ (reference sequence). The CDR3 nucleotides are TGTGCCAGCAGTTCTGGGGCAGGGTTTAAAGGCAATCAGCCCCAGCATTTT. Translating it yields CASSSGAGFKGNQPQHF.

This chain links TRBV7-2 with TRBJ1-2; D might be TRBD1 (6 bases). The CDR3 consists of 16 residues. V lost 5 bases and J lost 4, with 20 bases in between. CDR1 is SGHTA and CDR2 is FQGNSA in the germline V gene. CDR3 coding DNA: TGTGCCAGCAGCGTGGCGGTCGGGGGGCATATCTATGGCTACACCTTC. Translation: CASSVAVGGHIYGYTF.

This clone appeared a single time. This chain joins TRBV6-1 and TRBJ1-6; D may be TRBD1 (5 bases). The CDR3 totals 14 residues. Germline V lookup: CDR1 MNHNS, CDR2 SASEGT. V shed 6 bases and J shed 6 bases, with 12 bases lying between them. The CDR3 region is CASRDFQGNSPLHF. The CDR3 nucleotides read TGTGCCAGCAGAGACTTCCAGGGTAATTCACCCCTCCACTTT.

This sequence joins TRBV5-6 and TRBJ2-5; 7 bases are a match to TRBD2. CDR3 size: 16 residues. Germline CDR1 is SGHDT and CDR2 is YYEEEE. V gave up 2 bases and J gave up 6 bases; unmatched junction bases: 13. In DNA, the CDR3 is TGTGCCAGCAGCTTCGATGGGGGGGGACGGGCGAAGACCCAGTACTTC. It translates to CASSFDGGGRAKTQYF.

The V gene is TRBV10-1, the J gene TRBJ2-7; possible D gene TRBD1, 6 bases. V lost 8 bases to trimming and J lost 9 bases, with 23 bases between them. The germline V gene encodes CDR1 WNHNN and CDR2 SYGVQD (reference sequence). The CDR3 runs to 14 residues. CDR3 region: CASYYREPFSGQYF. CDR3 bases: TGCGCCAGCTACTACAGGGAACCCTTTTCCGGGCAGTACTTC.

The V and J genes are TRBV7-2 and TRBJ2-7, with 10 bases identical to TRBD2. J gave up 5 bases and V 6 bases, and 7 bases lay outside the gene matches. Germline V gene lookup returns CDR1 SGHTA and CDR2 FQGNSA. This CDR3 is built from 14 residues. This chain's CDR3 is CASRASGRNDEQYF. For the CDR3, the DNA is TGTGCCAGCAGGGCTAGCGGGAGAAACGACGAGCAGTACTTC.

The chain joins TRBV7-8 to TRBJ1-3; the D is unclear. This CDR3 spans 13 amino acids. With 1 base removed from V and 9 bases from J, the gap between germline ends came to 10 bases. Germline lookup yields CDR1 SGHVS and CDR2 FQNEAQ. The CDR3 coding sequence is TGTGCCAGCAGCTTAGTGAGCCGAGGCACCATATATTTT. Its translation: CASSLVSRGTIYF.

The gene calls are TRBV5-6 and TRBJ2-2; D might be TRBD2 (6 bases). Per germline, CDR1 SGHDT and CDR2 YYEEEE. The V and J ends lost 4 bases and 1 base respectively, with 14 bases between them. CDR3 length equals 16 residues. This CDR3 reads CASSLVAGRNTGELFF. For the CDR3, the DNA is TGTGCCAGCAGCCTGGTGGCGGGGAGGAACACCGGGGAGCTGTTTTTT.

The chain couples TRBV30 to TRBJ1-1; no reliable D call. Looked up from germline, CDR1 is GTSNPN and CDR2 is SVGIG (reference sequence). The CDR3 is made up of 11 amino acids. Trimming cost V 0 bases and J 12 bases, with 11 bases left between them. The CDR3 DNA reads TGTGCCTGGAGTGTAAACCGCGGAACTTTCTTT. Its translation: CAWSVNRGTFF.

The CDR3 nucleotides read TGTGCCAGCAGCAGCCGGACAGGGAATACCTACGAGCAGTACTTC. This translates into CASSSRTGNTYEQYF. The chain uses TRBV5-4 and TRBJ2-7; 8 bases match TRBD1. Germline CDR1 and CDR2: SGHNT and YYREEE (reference sequence). CDR3 length: 15 amino acids. Trimming cost V 4 bases and J 2 bases; bases outside gene matches: 8.

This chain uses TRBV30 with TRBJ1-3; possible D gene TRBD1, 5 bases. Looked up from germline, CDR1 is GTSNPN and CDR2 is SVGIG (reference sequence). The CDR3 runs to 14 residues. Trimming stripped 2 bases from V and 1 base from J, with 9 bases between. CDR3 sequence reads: CAWSLGLSGNTIYF. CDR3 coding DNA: TGTGCCTGGAGTCTGGGACTGTCTGGAAACACCATATATTTT.

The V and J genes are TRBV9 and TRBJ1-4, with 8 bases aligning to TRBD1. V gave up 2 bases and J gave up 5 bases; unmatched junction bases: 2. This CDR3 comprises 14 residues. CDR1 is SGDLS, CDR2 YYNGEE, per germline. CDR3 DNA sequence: TGTGCCAGCAGCGTGGACAGGGCGAATGAAAAACTGTTTTTT. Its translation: CASSVDRANEKLFF.

CDR3 in amino acids: CASSEADRPNQPQHF. In DNA form, the CDR3 reads TGTGCCAGCAGTGAAGCAGACAGGCCCAATCAGCCCCAGCATTTT. This chain links TRBV6-1 with TRBJ1-5; possible D gene TRBD1, 6 bases. CDR1 MNHNS and CDR2 SASEGT come from the germline V gene. This CDR3 has 15 amino acids. V was clipped by 0 bases and J by 3 bases, with 9 bases between them.

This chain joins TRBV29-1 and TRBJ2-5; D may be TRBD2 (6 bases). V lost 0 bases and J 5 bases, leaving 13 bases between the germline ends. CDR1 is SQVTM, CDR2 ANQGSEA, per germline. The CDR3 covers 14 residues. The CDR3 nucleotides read TGCAGCGTTGAAGATGTGGCGGGGTTGGAGACCCAGTACTTC. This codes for CSVEDVAGLETQYF. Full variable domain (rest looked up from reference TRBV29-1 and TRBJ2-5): SAVISQKPSRDICQRGTSLTIQCQVDSQVTMMFWYRQQPGQSLTLIATANQGSEATYESGFVIDKFPISRPNLTFSTLTVSNMSPEDSSIYLCSVEDVAGLETQYFGPGTRLLVL.

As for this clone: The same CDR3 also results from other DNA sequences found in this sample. The DNA for the CDR3 is TGTGCCAGCAGCTTAGTTCGAGAGACCCAGTACTTC. Translated, it gives CASSLVRETQYF. The rearrangement links TRBV11-2 to TRBJ2-5; D not certain. In germline, CDR1 is SGHAT, CDR2 FQNNGV. The CDR3 totals 12 residues. The V gene lost 1 base and the J gene lost 4 bases, with 4 bases spanning the gap. The full variable domain, its missing parts supplied by reference TRBV11-2 and TRBJ2-5, is EAGVAQSPRYKIIEKRQSVAFWCNPISGHATLYWYQQILGQGPKLLIQFQNNGVVDDSQLPKDRFSAERLKGVDSTLKIQPAKLEDSAVYLCASSLVRETQYFGPGTRLLVL.

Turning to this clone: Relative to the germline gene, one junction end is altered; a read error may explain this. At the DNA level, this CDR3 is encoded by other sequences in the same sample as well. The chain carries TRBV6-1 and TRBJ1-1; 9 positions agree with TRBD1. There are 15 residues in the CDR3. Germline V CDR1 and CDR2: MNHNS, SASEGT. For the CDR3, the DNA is TGTGCCAGTAGTGGAATCACAGGGGGCTACACTGAAGCTTTCTTT. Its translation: CASSGITGGYTEAFF.